These T cell receptor beta chains were read from a single sample in a study of T cell repertoires in cytomegalovirus infection. TCRdb re-called the reads through MiXCR, storing one row per CDR3 protein. This sample has 200,000 to 250,000 distinct CDR3 sequences, with 22% found just once. Sequencing input: CD8+ T cells from PBMCs. The origin of the receptors is a human donor in good health (CMV status not recorded). Some clones in this sample may be carry-over from other donors' samples. Each CDR3 is given with its conserved first and last residue. The order of the fields is J gene, V gene, D gene, clone size, CDR3 protein, CDR3 DNA. D genes are given only for firm matches. Some rows have no size entry. The others give once, few or many, or a class for an expanded clone.

TRBJ1-2 TRBV12-3/TRBV12-4 TRBD1 few CASSLSDRANWDGYTF TGTGCCAGCAGTTTATCGGACAGGGCTAACTGGGATGGCTACACCTTC
TRBJ2-5 TRBV7-9 TRBD2 few CASSLRTSGQETQYF TGTGCCAGCAGCCTACGGACTAGCGGGCAAGAGACCCAGTACTTC
TRBJ1-4 TRBV7-9 TRBD1 - CASSPTGANEKLFF TGTGCCAGCAGCCCCACAGGGGCTAATGAAAAACTGTTTTTT
TRBJ1-1 TRBV7-8 TRBD1 few CASKDRGLTEAFF TGTGCCAGCAAGGACAGGGGGCTCACTGAAGCTTTCTTT
TRBJ2-5 TRBV28 TRBD2 few CASSGRGGKETQYF TGTGCCAGCAGTGGGCGGGGGGGCAAAGAGACCCAGTACTTC
TRBJ2-2 TRBV20-1 - few CSASGPGGGRNTGELFF TGCAGTGCTAGTGGCCCTGGAGGGGGCCGGAACACCGGGGAGCTGTTTTTT
TRBJ1-1 TRBV7-9 - few CASRGIFRGAMNTEAFF TGTGCCAGCAGGGGTATTTTCCGGGGGGCGATGAACACTGAAGCTTTCTTT
TRBJ2-4 TRBV4-2 TRBD2 - CASSQEETSGGQNIQYF TGTGCCAGCAGCCAGGAAGAGACTAGCGGGGGTCAAAACATTCAGTACTTC
TRBJ1-6 TRBV13 TRBD1 many CASSLRGLNSPLHF TGTGCCAGCAGCTTAAGGGGGCTCAACTCACCCCTCCACTTT
TRBJ2-7 TRBV6-5 - - CASSYVADSSSYEQYF TGTGCCAGCAGTTACGTGGCGGACTCAAGCTCCTACGAGCAGTACTTC
TRBJ1-3 TRBV7-2 - many CASSLDLGPDESGNTIYF TGTGCCAGCAGCTTAGATCTGGGGCCGGATGAATCTGGAAACACCATATATTTT
TRBJ2-7 TRBV7-9 TRBD2 - CASGAPGGEQYF TGTGCCAGCGGGGCCCCCGGGGGGGAGCAGTACTTC
TRBJ2-7 TRBV12-3/TRBV12-4 - - CASSLAPTETYEQYF TGTGCCAGCAGTTTAGCGCCGACAGAGACCTACGAGCAGTACTTC
TRBJ1-2 TRBV29-1 - many CSVEDLLGQGDGYTF TGCAGCGTTGAAGATCTTTTGGGGCAGGGAGATGGCTACACCTTC
TRBJ1-1 TRBV12-3/TRBV12-4 TRBD1 - CASSFGTGAEAFF TGTGCCAGCAGTTTCGGGACAGGAGCTGAAGCTTTCTTT
TRBJ1-2 TRBV24-1 - - CVTSRDRNYGYTF TGTGTCACCAGTCGCGACAGAAACTATGGCTACACCTTC
TRBJ2-7 TRBV4-2 - many CASSQEGQASYEQYF TGTGCCAGCAGCCAAGAAGGTCAGGCCTCCTACGAGCAGTACTTC
TRBJ2-2 TRBV11-2 - few CASSSDVGPGELFF TGTGCCAGCAGTTCGGATGTCGGGCCCGGGGAGCTGTTTTTT
TRBJ1-1 TRBV19 - many CASSIVGVNTEAFF TGTGCCAGTAGTATAGTTGGGGTGAACACTGAAGCTTTCTTT
TRBJ2-7 TRBV12-3/TRBV12-4 - - CASTSGPGIDEQYF TGTGCCAGCACTTCCGGACCGGGCATCGACGAGCAGTACTTC
TRBJ2-5 TRBV20-1 - few CSAEGGSFPETQYF TGCAGTGCCGAGGGGGGGTCCTTCCCAGAGACCCAGTACTTC
TRBJ2-1 TRBV7-9 - - CASSPLGGPEQFF TGTGCCAGCAGTCCCCTTGGCGGGCCTGAGCAGTTCTTC
TRBJ2-2 TRBV4-2 TRBD2 - CASSQGLADTGELFF TGTGCCAGCAGCCAAGGACTAGCTGACACCGGGGAGCTGTTTTTT
TRBJ2-3 TRBV7-2 - many CASSSPLTDTQYF TGTGCCAGCAGCTCTCCCCTCACAGATACGCAGTATTTT
TRBJ2-1 TRBV19 - - CASAGSGEQFF TGTGCCAGCGCGGGCTCAGGTGAGCAGTTCTTC
TRBJ2-4 TRBV7-9 - few CASSPGTSGTVKNIQYF TGTGCCAGCAGCCCCGGGACTTCGGGGACAGTCAAAAACATTCAGTACTTC
TRBJ1-4 TRBV19 - many CASSAEGHINEKLFF TGTGCCAGTAGTGCCGAGGGACACATTAATGAAAAACTGTTTTTT
TRBJ1-4 TRBV7-9 - few CASSDGRSATNEKLFF TGTGCCAGCAGCGACGGACGGTCTGCAACTAATGAAAAACTGTTTTTT
TRBJ2-1 TRBV10-3 - few CAISDYDNEQFF TGTGCCATCAGTGATTACGACAATGAGCAGTTCTTC
TRBJ1-1 TRBV5-5 - - CASRKGYMGNTEAFF TGTGCCAGCAGGAAGGGGTACATGGGGAACACTGAAGCTTTCTTT